This record covers a single TCR beta chain. This clone was counted a few times. Its antigen has not been determined. No base quality values were provided; no much bigger clone lies one nucleotide off. The sample comes from a study of beta chain features in type 1 diabetes (dated by TCRdb to 2016 to 2019). Looking at the study overall: No differences in mean age, gender distribution, total cell number or subset yield were found between patients and healthy donors. A total of 100 million to 110 million sorted cells were examined across all samples, and a strong correlation was observed between cell number per subset and RNA yield. The study compared the TCRB repertoires of sorted circulating CD4+ T cell subsets in recently diagnosed type 1 diabetes patients with those in matched healthy donors. Regulatory and stem cell-like memory subsets were isolated from only 8 patients and about eight healthy donors, whereas naive and central memory subsets came from all 28 donors.

The High Capacity cDNA Reverse Transcription Kit was used to reverse transcribe all of the isolated RNA, meaning that expressed TCRB transcripts were what got sequenced. Deep immunoSEQ sequencing was applied to naive, central memory and regulatory T cell samples, giving an average of roughly 3.5 million total reads per sample. Sorted cells were lysed in RLT buffer and RNA was extracted with DNase-treated RNeasy Micro or Mini kits, depending on cell number. To prevent cross-contamination, each cell subset was processed individually, whereas patient and healthy donor samples were processed jointly. The immunoSEQ multiplex PCR was used to amplify TCRB sequences from cDNA, generating 87-bp fragments that spanned the CDR3 region. The amplicons were sequenced using the Illumina HiSeq platform. Processing in the source paper ran as follows. Synthetic template baselines were used to correct PCR bias computationally, reads within Hamming distance 2 were collapsed, and singletons that could not be merged were discarded. Reads were aligned against IMGT to assign V, D and J genes, CDR3 length and insertions or deletions at six rearrangement sites. Clonotype counts were normalized to sorted cell number within each subset before computing true diversity and Gini coefficients with the tcR R package. The overlap coefficient, calculated on TCRB nucleotide sequences, was used to measure repertoire sharing. As a proxy for the pre-selection repertoire, out-of-frame TCRB sequences from naive cells were analyzed. TCRdb limited this immuneACCESS table to in-frame rearrangements with V and J called. A share of clones is missing; checked studies link under half to unresolved V genes, and the rest is unexplained. V, J and clone size reflect that table, while D and trimming were determined from the DNA. Counted in this sample were hundreds of thousands of clones; about 16% of them appeared once. The leading ten clones occupy approximately 0.099% of the sample.

A single peripheral blood draw of approximately 100 mL on average was collected from each donor into heparinised tubes. Using a panel that included CD45RO, CCR7, CD25, CD127, CD95 and CD27, naive, central memory, regulatory and stem cell-like memory CD4+ T cells were sorted on a BD FACSAria II. A purity above 98% was achieved for all sorted populations. PBMCs were isolated immediately by Lymphoprep density gradient centrifugation and stained directly without culture. To minimize batch effects, samples were stained and sorted in pairs, one healthy donor with one patient per experiment. The study at large found these results: Because cDNA was sequenced instead of genomic DNA, highly expressing activated cells could be over-represented, though the groups showed no difference in activation or CD3 levels. Type 1 diabetes patients showed a moderate but significant shortening of TCRB CDR3 length in all four CD4+ subsets. Fewer insertions and more nucleotide deletions at VDJ recombination sites were observed in patients with type 1 diabetes, implying thymic rearrangement abnormalities. Only small numbers of individuals were included in the HLA sub-analyses, which left unresolved whether HLA type had any influence on TCRB rearrangement. The naive, central memory and regulatory TCRB repertoires appeared to resemble one another more closely among patients than among healthy donors. PCR may preferentially amplify shorter templates, but because patient and control samples were amplified and corrected together, any resulting skew would affect both groups equally.

Sequencing was carried out using naive CD4+ T cells from blood. The sample's cell subset or site label, decoded: true naive CD4+ T cells. The receptor comes from a man between 18 and 35 years old in good health.

This receptor has the CDR3 CASSQELPVHSPLHF. The base sequence is TGTGCCAGCAGCCAAGAACTGCCAGTCCATTCACCCCTCCACTTT. This chain joins TRBV7-2 to TRBJ1-6; the D gene cannot be resolved reliably. CDR1 and CDR2 are drawn from the germline V gene: SGHTA, FQGNSA. The CDR3, from cysteine to phenylalanine, totals 15 residues. The entry retains the CDR3 DNA only, 45 bases that are in frame from base 1. The V and J ends are trimmed by 5 bases and 8 bases, leaving 16 bases between them. When the CDR3 is completed using the reference TRBV7-2 and TRBJ1-6 genes on either side, the full variable domain is GAGVSQSPSNKVTEKGKDVELRCDPISGHTALYWYRQSLGQGLEFLIYFQGNSAPDKSGLPSDRFSAERTGGSVSTLTIQRTQQEDSAVYLCASSQELPVHSPLHFGNGTRLTVT.